The table lists the clone carrying this T cell receptor beta chain with many counts. Its antigen is not identified. CDR1 is DFQATT, CDR2 SNEGSKA, per germline (reference sequence). V gave up 0 bases and J gave up 6 bases; unmatched junction bases: 3. The CDR3 has 14 amino acids. These data originate in a study of CD8 T cells in ankylosing spondylitis. Study-wide results and limits: Enrichment of disease-linked clones was reportedly significant in matched ankylosing spondylitis synovial fluid.

From the 5' RACE reads, TCRdb called clonotypes with MiXCR, one entry per CDR3 protein. The sample includes around 250,000 distinct CDR3 sequences, 9.5% to 12% of them seen just once. The rearrangement uses TRBV20-1 and TRBJ2-1; 9 positions agree with TRBD1. The sequence came from a male donor with ankylosing spondylitis or in good health (not recorded which). The sample taken for sequencing was blood, either unsorted or a sorted T cell fraction (not recorded which). CDR3 sequence reads: CSAREGQGPNEQFF. DNA of the CDR3: TGCAGTGCTAGAGAGGGACAGGGCCCCAATGAGCAGTTCTTC.